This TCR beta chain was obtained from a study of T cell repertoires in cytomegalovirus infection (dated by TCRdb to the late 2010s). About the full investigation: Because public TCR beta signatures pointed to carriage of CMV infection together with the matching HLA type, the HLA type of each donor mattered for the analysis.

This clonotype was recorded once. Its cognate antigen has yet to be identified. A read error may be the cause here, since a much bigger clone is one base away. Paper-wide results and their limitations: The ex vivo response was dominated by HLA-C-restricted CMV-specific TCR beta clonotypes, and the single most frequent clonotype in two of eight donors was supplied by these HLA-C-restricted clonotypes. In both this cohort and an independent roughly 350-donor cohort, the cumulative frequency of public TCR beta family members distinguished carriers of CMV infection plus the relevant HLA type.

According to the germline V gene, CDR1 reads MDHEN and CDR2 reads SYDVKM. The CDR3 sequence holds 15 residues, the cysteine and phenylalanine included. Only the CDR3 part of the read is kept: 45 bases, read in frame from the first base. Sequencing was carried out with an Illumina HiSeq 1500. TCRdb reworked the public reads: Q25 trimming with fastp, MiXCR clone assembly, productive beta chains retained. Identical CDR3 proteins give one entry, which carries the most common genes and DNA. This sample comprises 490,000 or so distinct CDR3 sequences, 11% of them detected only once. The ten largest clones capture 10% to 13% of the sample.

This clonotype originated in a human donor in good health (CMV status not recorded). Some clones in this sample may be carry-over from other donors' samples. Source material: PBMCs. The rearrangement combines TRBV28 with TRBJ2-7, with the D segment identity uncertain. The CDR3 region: CASSLDRYVSCEQYF. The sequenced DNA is TGTGCCAGCAGTTTGGATAGGTACGTCTCCTGCGAGCAGTACTTC.